Each of the 26 T cell receptor beta chains below was sequenced from the same sample in a study of T cell responses to AZD1222 COVID-19 vaccine. Sequencing used immunoSEQ multiplex PCR; TCRdb keeps in-frame clones, though not all of them. The table has 65,000 to 95,000 clones, around 84% seen once. The material was peripheral blood, obtained on day 0 of AZD1222 vaccination. Source of these receptors: an adult in good health.

This chain uses TRBV18 with TRBJ2-2; D is possibly TRBD1 (6 bases). This CDR3 is built from 18 residues. The ends were cut back, 2 bases at V and 5 bases at J, with 21 bases in the middle. Germline CDR1 and CDR2: KGHSH and LQKENI. The CDR3, as DNA: TGTGCCAGCTCACCATTGGCGACCGACAGGTTAAGTACCGGGGAGCTGTTTTTT. It yields the protein CASSPLATDRLSTGELFF.

This chain uses TRBV7-2 with TRBJ2-3; D is perhaps TRBD2 (6 bases). CDR3 size: 15 residues. With 1 base removed from V and 3 bases from J, the gap between germline ends came to 11 bases. The germline V gene encodes CDR1 SGHTA and CDR2 FQGNSA. CDR3 bases: TGTGCCAGCAGCTTAGTCGGACTACCGACAGATACGCAGTATTTT. As protein: CASSLVGLPTDTQYF.

J is TRBJ1-5 and V is TRBV5-4, with a weak D call TRBD1 (5 bases). This CDR3 comprises 14 residues. The ends were cut back, 0 bases at V and 6 bases at J, with 10 bases in the middle. Looked up from germline, CDR1 is SGHNT and CDR2 is YYREEE (reference sequence). CDR3 residues: CASSLAGEGQPQHF. In DNA, the CDR3 is TGTGCCAGCAGCTTGGCGGGGGAGGGTCAGCCCCAGCATTTT. The full variable domain, completed using reference TRBV5-4 and TRBJ1-5, is ETGVTQSPTHLIKTRGQQVTLRCSSQSGHNTVSWYQQALGQGPQFIFQYYREEENGRGNFPPRFSGLQFPNYSSELNVNALELDDSALYLCASSLAGEGQPQHFGDGTRLSIL.

The CDR3 spells CASSLKGRGDAFF. The DNA of the CDR3 is TGTGCCAGCAGCTTGAAGGGGAGGGGGGATGCTTTCTTT. This sequence joins TRBV5-4 and TRBJ1-1, with D possibly matching TRBD1 (6 bases). The CDR3 runs 13 residues. Trimming cost V 1 base and J 11 bases, with 15 bases left between them. The germline gives CDR1 SGHNT, CDR2 YYREEE (reference sequence). Variable domain in full (rest from reference TRBV5-4 and TRBJ1-1): ETGVTQSPTHLIKTRGQQVTLRCSSQSGHNTVSWYQQALGQGPQFIFQYYREEENGRGNFPPRFSGLQFPNYSSELNVNALELDDSALYLCASSLKGRGDAFFGQGTRLTVV.

The rearrangement links TRBV10-3 to TRBJ1-2, with unresolved D. Trimming pared 10 bases from V and 1 base from J, leaving 10 bases between. In germline, CDR1 is ENHRY, CDR2 SYGVKD. The CDR3 length is 12 residues. The CDR3 region has the DNA TGTGCCACCCTCAGACTTAACTATGGCTACACCTTC. Protein sequence: CATLRLNYGYTF.

The chain carries TRBV5-1 and TRBJ1-6; D is ambiguous. Germline assignment: CDR1 SGHRS and CDR2 YFSETQ. The CDR3 extends over 15 amino acids. V dropped 0 bases and J dropped 5 bases, with 9 bases sitting between them. The CDR3: CASSLGQRNNSPLHF. The CDR3 region has the DNA TGCGCCAGCAGCTTGGGGCAGCGGAATAATTCACCCCTCCACTTT.

The chain joins TRBV18 to TRBJ2-6, with D unclear. The CDR3 length is 14 residues. Germline values: CDR1 KGHSH, CDR2 LQKENI. V was trimmed by 6 bases and J by 0 bases, leaving 6 bases between them. CDR3 residues: CASSGSSGANVLTF. For the CDR3, the DNA is TGTGCCAGCTCGGGCAGCTCTGGGGCCAACGTCCTGACTTTC. The whole variable domain, filled in from reference TRBV18 and TRBJ2-6, reads NAGVMQNPRHLVRRRGQEARLRCSPMKGHSHVYWYRQLPEEGLKFMVYLQKENIIDESGMPKERFSAEFPKEGPSILRIQQVVRGDSAAYFCASSGSSGANVLTFGAGSRLTVL.

V is TRBV2 and J is TRBJ1-5, with 8 bases lining up with TRBD1. J was trimmed by 5 bases and V by 4 bases; bases with no gene match: 7. The V gene's germline CDR1 is SNHLY and CDR2 FYNNEI. The CDR3 has 15 amino acids. This chain's CDR3 is CASSGDRPKDQPQHF. In nucleotides, the CDR3 is TGTGCCAGCAGTGGGGACAGGCCGAAAGATCAGCCCCAGCATTTT.

The rearrangement uses TRBV3-1 (or the pseudogene TRBV3-2) and TRBJ2-3; 8 nucleotides agree with TRBD2. CDR3 length: 16 residues. V lost 0 bases to trimming and J lost 1 base; unmatched junction nucleotides: 3. Germline V CDR1 and CDR2: LGHDT, YNNKEL (reference sequence). The CDR3 DNA is TGTGCCAGCAGCCAAGAGAGCGGGAGTGGCACAGATACGCAGTATTTT. Its translation: CASSQESGSGTDTQYF.

The gene calls are TRBV2 and TRBJ1-1; 10 positions agree with TRBD1. J lost 9 bases, V lost 7 bases, and 11 bases had no gene match. The germline V gene has CDR1 SNHLY and CDR2 FYNNEI. The CDR3 extends over 14 amino acids. CDR3 region: CASIDRGPALKAFF. For the CDR3, the DNA is TGTGCCAGCATCGACAGGGGGCCGGCCCTTAAAGCTTTCTTT. The variable domain in full, with the rest retrieved from reference TRBV2 and TRBJ1-1, is EPEVTQTPSHQVTQMGQEVILRCVPISNHLYFYWYRQILGQKVEFLVSFYNNEISEKSEIFDDQFSVERPDGSNFTLKIRSTKLEDSAMYFCASIDRGPALKAFFGQGTRLTVV.

The genes are TRBV19 and TRBJ2-7, with 10 bases matching TRBD1. Germline V gene lookup returns CDR1 LNHDA and CDR2 SQIVND (reference sequence). This CDR3 has 15 amino acids. V lost 6 bases and J lost 0; bases outside the gene matches: 5. CDR3 protein: CASRGQGMSSYEQYF. In DNA form, the CDR3 reads TGTGCCAGTAGGGGACAGGGGATGAGCTCCTACGAGCAGTACTTC.

The chain uses TRBV5-1 and TRBJ1-1, with TRBD1 as a possible D gene (6 bases). Trimming removed 0 bases from V and 0 bases from J, with 6 bases in between. The CDR3 loop spans 14 amino acids. Germline V gives CDR1 SGHRS, CDR2 YFSETQ. The CDR3 DNA sequence: TGCGCCAGCAGCTTGGGGACAGTGAACACTGAAGCTTTCTTT. Translated: CASSLGTVNTEAFF. Based on the CDR3 plus reference TRBV5-1 and TRBJ1-1, the full variable domain is KAGVTQTPRYLIKTRGQQVTLSCSPISGHRSVSWYQQTPGQGLQFLFEYFSETQRNKGNFPGRFSGRQFSNSRSEMNVSTLELGDSALYLCASSLGTVNTEAFFGQGTRLTVV.

The chain is built from TRBV20-1 and TRBJ1-4; the D gene is possibly TRBD1 (6 bases). Germline assignment: CDR1 DFQATT and CDR2 SNEGSKA (reference sequence). The CDR3 has 15 amino acids. Trimming removed 3 bases from V and 5 bases from J, with 16 bases in between. CDR3: CSASTTGTQNEKLFF. CDR3 sequence (DNA): TGCAGTGCTAGTACTACCGGGACACAGAATGAAAAACTGTTTTTT.

The chain uses TRBV7-9 and TRBJ2-7, with 12 bases aligning to TRBD1. The CDR3 spans 17 residues. J lost 2 bases, V lost 5 bases, and 10 bases had no gene match. Germline V lookup: CDR1 SEHNR, CDR2 FQNEAQ (reference sequence). The CDR3: CASSPRDRGRGAYEQYF. The CDR3, as DNA: TGTGCCAGCAGCCCCCGGGACAGGGGGCGCGGGGCCTACGAGCAGTACTTC.

V usage is TRBV2 and J usage is TRBJ1-2; TRBD1 might be the D (6 bases). Germline V lookup: CDR1 SNHLY, CDR2 FYNNEI. V gave up 2 bases and J gave up 5 bases, with 15 bases separating them. The CDR3 is made up of 15 amino acids. CDR3 residues: CASSEFRGPGYGYTF. The CDR3 nucleotides are TGTGCCAGCAGTGAATTCCGGGGGCCTGGGTATGGCTACACCTTC. Combining the CDR3 with reference TRBV2 and TRBJ1-2 gives the whole variable domain EPEVTQTPSHQVTQMGQEVILRCVPISNHLYFYWYRQILGQKVEFLVSFYNNEISEKSEIFDDQFSVERPDGSNFTLKIRSTKLEDSAMYFCASSEFRGPGYGYTFGSGTRLTVV.

The chain has TRBV2 and TRBJ2-6, with D possibly TRBD2 on 6 matching bases. The V end lost 5 bases, the J end lost 3 bases, and 11 bases lay between the germline ends. From germline, CDR1 is SNHLY and CDR2 FYNNEI. CDR3 size: 15 residues. CDR3 sequence reads: CASSTQGLGANVLTF. The DNA for the CDR3 is TGTGCCAGCAGTACCCAGGGACTTGGGGCCAACGTCCTGACTTTC. The full variable domain, its missing parts supplied by reference TRBV2 and TRBJ2-6, is EPEVTQTPSHQVTQMGQEVILRCVPISNHLYFYWYRQILGQKVEFLVSFYNNEISEKSEIFDDQFSVERPDGSNFTLKIRSTKLEDSAMYFCASSTQGLGANVLTFGAGSRLTVL.

The V and J genes are TRBV7-2 and TRBJ2-3, with D perhaps TRBD2 (6 bases). The CDR3 spans 13 residues. The germline V gene encodes CDR1 SGHTA and CDR2 FQGNSA. V dropped 5 bases and J dropped 4 bases, with 10 bases sitting between them. The CDR3 nucleotides are TGTGCCAGCAGCCTCCCGGGGGCAGATACGCAGTATTTT. It translates to CASSLPGADTQYF.

There are a few counts of this clone. The genes are TRBV3-1 (or the pseudogene TRBV3-2) and TRBJ1-1, with D possibly TRBD1 on 6 matching bases. V lost 5 bases to trimming and J lost 5 bases, with 18 bases between them. CDR3 length: 15 amino acids. The V gene's germline CDR1 is LGHDT and CDR2 YNNKEL (reference sequence). The CDR3 coding sequence is TGTGCCAGCAGCGTGGGCGTTCAGGGGTGGACTGAAGCTTTCTTT. This encodes CASSVGVQGWTEAFF.

The chain combines TRBV6-2 or TRBV6-3 with TRBJ1-5; perhaps TRBD1 as D (6 bases). V was pared by 6 bases and J by 3 bases, with 12 bases between. Germline assignment: CDR1 MNHEY and CDR2 SVGEGT. The CDR3 is 14 amino acids. In nucleotides, the CDR3 is TGTGCCAGCAGCCTTGGACAGCTCAATCAGCCCCAGCATTTT. Protein product: CASSLGQLNQPQHF.

V usage is TRBV11-3 and J usage is TRBJ2-5, with 10 bases aligning to TRBD1. V lost 9 bases to trimming and J lost 4 bases; unmatched junction nucleotides: 8. This CDR3 spans 14 amino acids. The V gene's germline CDR1 is SGHNT and CDR2 YENEEA. The CDR3 nucleotides are TGTGCCAGTAGCCCCGACAGGGGGCGAGAGACCCAGTACTTC. It translates to CASSPDRGRETQYF. Filled out from reference TRBV11-3 and TRBJ2-5, the complete variable domain reads EAGVVQSPRYKIIEKKQPVAFWCNPISGHNTLYWYLQNLGQGPELLIRYENEEAVDDSQLPKDRFSAERLKGVDSTLKIQPAELGDSAVYLCASSPDRGRETQYFGPGTRLLVL.

V is TRBV27 and J is TRBJ2-7, with 11 bases identical to TRBD1. The V gene end was trimmed by 6 bases and the J gene end by 4 bases; junction bases not matched to a gene: 5. The CDR3 runs 14 residues. Germline-derived CDR1 and CDR2 are MNHEY and SMNVEV (reference sequence). The chain's CDR3 is CASRRTGGMYEQYF. DNA of the CDR3: TGTGCCAGCAGACGGACAGGGGGCATGTACGAGCAGTACTTC.

The V gene is TRBV5-1, the J gene TRBJ2-3; 7 bases fit TRBD2. Germline V gene sequence: CDR1 SGHRS, CDR2 YFSETQ. The CDR3 runs 15 residues. With 0 bases clipped from V and 1 base from J, the junction kept 2 bases outside the gene matches. DNA of the CDR3: TGCGCCAGCAGCTTGGCGGCGGGGGGCACAGATACGCAGTATTTT. Protein sequence: CASSLAAGGTDTQYF.

The V gene is TRBV18, the J gene TRBJ2-7; D not resolved. Trimming pared 3 bases from V and 4 bases from J, leaving 13 bases between. The CDR3 spans 14 residues. CDR1 is KGHSH, CDR2 LQKENI, per germline. CDR3 region: CASSPGNLLYEQYF. Written as DNA, the CDR3 is TGTGCCAGCTCACCTGGGAACTTGCTATACGAGCAGTACTTC.

The chain combines TRBV6-5 with TRBJ1-1; 8 bases are shared with TRBD1. V was pared by 6 bases and J by 1 base, with 4 bases of the junction left unmatched. Germline CDR1 MNHEY, CDR2 SVGAGI. The length of the CDR3 is 14 residues. CDR3 DNA sequence: TGTGCCAGCAGCCGTGGACAGGGGAACACTGAAGCTTTCTTT. It is translated as CASSRGQGNTEAFF.

The chain joins TRBV5-4 to TRBJ1-1, with a weak D call TRBD1 (6 bases). The V end lost 5 bases, the J end lost 1 base, and 12 bases lay between the germline ends. The CDR3 consists of 14 residues. Germline V gene data show CDR1 as SGHNT and CDR2 as YYREEE (reference sequence). The CDR3 DNA reads as TGTGCCAGCAGAGAGGGGGAGAGGAACACTGAAGCTTTCTTT. It translates to CASREGERNTEAFF.

The chain couples TRBV7-9 to TRBJ1-2, with D hard to call. V was clipped by 7 bases and J by 0 bases, with 6 bases between them. The CDR3 runs to 12 residues. The V gene's germline CDR1 is SEHNR and CDR2 FQNEAQ (reference sequence). CDR3 sequence reads: CASTMANYGYTF. The CDR3 DNA sequence: TGTGCCAGCACGATGGCTAACTATGGCTACACCTTC. The entire variable domain, with the rest obtained from reference TRBV7-9 and TRBJ1-2, is as follows: DTGVSQNPRHKITKRGQNVTFRCDPISEHNRLYWYRQTLGQGPEFLTYFQNEAQLEKSRLLSDRFSAERPKGSFSTLEIQRTEQGDSAMYLCASTMANYGYTFGSGTRLTVV.